These 18 T cell receptor beta chains share one sample of origin, sequenced in a study of blood T cell repertoires in COVID-19. The method was immunoSEQ multiplex PCR; TCRdb's version includes in-frame clones alone and lacks a portion of them. The sample includes more than 95,000 clones, 84% of them seen just once. Specimen: peripheral blood. These receptors were taken from a human donor in a cohort sampled during active or convalescent COVID-19.

This chain joins TRBV28 and TRBJ1-1, with a weak D call TRBD1 (6 bases). This CDR3 spans 12 amino acids. Trimming took 4 bases from V and 8 from J, leaving 11 bases between them. The germline CDR1 and CDR2 sequences are MDHEN and SYDVKM. The CDR3: CASSSLRGEAFF. CDR3 coding DNA: TGTGCCAGCAGTTCCCTAAGGGGGGAAGCTTTCTTT.

The rearrangement links TRBV5-1 to TRBJ2-2, with a possible D match to TRBD1 (6 bases). CDR1 is SGHRS, CDR2 YFSETQ, per germline. The V end lost 0 bases, the J end lost 3 bases, and 12 bases lay between the germline ends. The CDR3 consists of 16 residues. CDR3 bases: TGCGCCAGCAGCTTGGAGGGGGATCGAGACACCGGGGAGCTGTTTTTT. This gives the protein CASSLEGDRDTGELFF.

The chain joins TRBV19 to TRBJ1-4, with a tentative D call TRBD1 (6 bases). The CDR3 has 15 amino acids. Trimming removed 6 bases at V and 1 base at J, with 12 bases between. The germline CDR1 and CDR2 sequences are LNHDA and SQIVND (reference sequence). The CDR3 protein is CASRQGGETNEKLFF. CDR3 bases: TGTGCCAGTAGACAGGGAGGGGAAACTAATGAAAAACTGTTTTTT.

V gene TRBV30 combines with J gene TRBJ1-6, with 7 bases that match TRBD1. V lost 2 bases to trimming and J lost 0 bases; unmatched junction nucleotides: 7. The germline V gene encodes CDR1 GTSNPN and CDR2 SVGIG (reference sequence). The CDR3 extends over 17 amino acids. The chain's CDR3 is CAWSTTGFPSYNSPLHF. Written as DNA, the CDR3 is TGTGCCTGGAGTACGACAGGGTTTCCCTCCTATAATTCACCCCTCCACTTT.

The chain uses TRBV11-1 and TRBJ2-6; 8 bases line up with TRBD1. The CDR3 length is 15 residues. Germline trimming cut 5 bases from V and 2 bases from J; bases unmatched to any gene: 2. Germline V gene data show CDR1 as SGHAT and CDR2 as FQDESV (reference sequence). CDR3 DNA: TGTGCCAGCAGCCTACAGGGGGCTGGGGCCAACGTCCTGACTTTC. Translated, it gives CASSLQGAGANVLTF. The full variable domain, with the rest looked up from reference TRBV11-1 and TRBJ2-6, is EAEVAQSPRYKITEKSQAVAFWCDPISGHATLYWYRQILGQGPELLVQFQDESVVDDSQLPKDRFSAERLKGVDSTLKIQPAELGDSAMYLCASSLQGAGANVLTFGAGSRLTVL.

V is TRBV11-2 and J is TRBJ2-4; TRBD1 matches 11 bases. V was pared by 4 bases and J by 2 bases, with 4 bases of the junction left unmatched. The length of the CDR3 is 16 residues. CDR1 is SGHAT and CDR2 is FQNNGV in the germline V gene. DNA for the CDR3: TGTGCCAGCAGCTCCGGGACAGGGGGAACCAAAAACATTCAGTACTTC. Its protein product is CASSSGTGGTKNIQYF.

This sequence joins TRBV12-3 or TRBV12-4 and TRBJ1-2; no reliable D call. CDR3 length: 12 residues. Deletions cut 4 bases from V and 4 bases from J, with 7 bases between. CDR3 region: CASSSTPYGYTF. The CDR3 nucleotides read TGTGCCAGCAGTTCCACACCCTATGGCTACACCTTC.

The chain links TRBV5-6 to TRBJ2-1; 10 bases align to TRBD1. Germline V CDR1 and CDR2: SGHDT, YYEEEE. The V segment lost 3 bases and the J segment 6 bases; nucleotides outside the gene matches: 6. The CDR3 is 15 amino acids. CDR3 residues: CASSSGTGAPNEQFF. CDR3 DNA sequence: TGTGCCAGCAGCTCCGGGACAGGGGCCCCCAATGAGCAGTTCTTC. Supplemented by reference TRBV5-6 and TRBJ2-1, the full variable domain reads DAGVTQSPTHLIKTRGQQVTLRCSPKSGHDTVSWYQQALGQGPQFIFQYYEEEERQRGNFPDRFSGHQFPNYSSELNVNALLLGDSALYLCASSSGTGAPNEQFFGPGTRLTVL.

The V gene is TRBV18, the J gene TRBJ2-3; possible D gene TRBD2, 5 bases. Looked up from germline, CDR1 is KGHSH and CDR2 is LQKENI. V lost 0 bases, J lost 2 bases, and 18 bases lay in between. The length of the CDR3 is 18 residues. As DNA, the CDR3 is TGTGCCAGCTCACCACCAAACCCTCGGGATACTTCCACAGATACGCAGTATTTT. Residues: CASSPPNPRDTSTDTQYF.

V usage is TRBV18 and J usage is TRBJ1-3; D remains unclear. This CDR3 is built from 16 residues. CDR1 and CDR2 from the germline V gene are KGHSH and LQKENI. V lost 3 bases, J lost 5 bases, and 17 bases lay in between. The CDR3: CASSPDGVITRNTIYF. The CDR3 DNA sequence: TGTGCCAGCTCACCGGACGGGGTCATCACCAGAAACACCATATATTTT. The full variable domain, with the rest looked up from reference TRBV18 and TRBJ1-3, is NAGVMQNPRHLVRRRGQEARLRCSPMKGHSHVYWYRQLPEEGLKFMVYLQKENIIDESGMPKERFSAEFPKEGPSILRIQQVVRGDSAAYFCASSPDGVITRNTIYFGEGSWLTVV.

The CDR3 DNA sequence: TGTGCCAGCAGTGTTTACGGTTTATATGGCTACACCTTC. Its protein is CASSVYGLYGYTF. This chain uses TRBV2 with TRBJ1-2; no clear D gene. The V end lost 4 bases, the J end lost 5 bases, and 11 bases lay between the germline ends. The CDR3 contains 13 residues. The germline V gene has CDR1 SNHLY and CDR2 FYNNEI.

The rearrangement uses TRBV27 and TRBJ1-5; weak D call: TRBD1 (6 bases). The CDR3 loop spans 13 amino acids. Germline lookup yields CDR1 MNHEY and CDR2 SMNVEV (reference sequence). Trimming removed 3 bases from V and 5 bases from J, with 8 bases in between. In nucleotides, the CDR3 is TGTGCCAGCAGTTTGGGGGCGGATCAGCCCCAGCATTTT. Its protein is CASSLGADQPQHF.

In DNA, the CDR3 is TGCGCCAGCAGCCAGCTCGGACAGATCACCTCTAGCACAGATACGCAGTATTTT. Its protein product is CASSQLGQITSSTDTQYF. This chain joins TRBV4-3 and TRBJ2-3; a possible D gene is TRBD1 (6 bases). From germline, CDR1 is LGHNA and CDR2 YSLEER. This CDR3 spans 18 amino acids. Trimming stripped 3 bases from V and 0 bases from J, with 19 bases between.

The chain combines TRBV3-1 (or the pseudogene TRBV3-2) with TRBJ2-7, with 10 bases aligning to TRBD2. The V segment lost 5 bases and the J segment 4 bases; nucleotides outside the gene matches: 2. The germline gives CDR1 LGHDT, CDR2 YNNKEL (reference sequence). CDR3 length: 13 amino acids. CDR3 in amino acids: CASSSGGVYEQYF. CDR3 DNA: TGTGCCAGCAGCAGCGGGGGGGTATACGAGCAGTACTTC.

J is TRBJ1-2 and V is TRBV11-2, with 11 bases fitting TRBD1. The germline CDR1 and CDR2 sequences are SGHAT and FQNNGV. V was pared by 5 bases and J by 5 bases, with 4 bases of the junction left unmatched. The CDR3 is 14 residues long. The CDR3 nucleotides are TGTGCCAGCAGCAACGGACAGGGGGCGTATGGCTACACCTTC. Its translation: CASSNGQGAYGYTF.

This clone has at least ten counts. V gene TRBV19 combines with J gene TRBJ1-1, with 8 bases lining up with TRBD1. The V gene's germline CDR1 is LNHDA and CDR2 SQIVND (reference sequence). The CDR3 runs to 14 residues. The V gene end was trimmed by 1 base and the J gene end by 9 bases; junction bases not matched to a gene: 7. This CDR3 is CASSIGGQGGKAFF. The CDR3 DNA reads as TGTGCCAGTAGTATAGGTGGACAGGGAGGTAAAGCTTTCTTT.

The chain joins TRBV7-2 to TRBJ1-5, with 8 bases lining up with TRBD1. Germline CDR1 is SGHTA and CDR2 is FQGNSA. The V gene end was trimmed by 4 bases and the J gene end by 7 bases; junction bases not matched to a gene: 3. The CDR3 runs to 13 residues. CDR3 bases: TGTGCCAGCAGCTCGACAGGGGAGCAGCCCCAGCATTTT. This encodes CASSSTGEQPQHF.

The chain carries TRBV7-9 and TRBJ2-5, with TRBD1 matching 7 bases. V lost 7 bases, J lost 4 bases, and 9 bases stayed unmatched. The length of the CDR3 is 14 residues. Germline values: CDR1 SEHNR, CDR2 FQNEAQ (reference sequence). This chain's CDR3 is CASTLGQQGETQYF. For the CDR3, the DNA is TGTGCCAGCACCCTGGGACAGCAAGGAGAGACCCAGTACTTC. The full variable domain, with the rest looked up from reference TRBV7-9 and TRBJ2-5, is DTGVSQNPRHKITKRGQNVTFRCDPISEHNRLYWYRQTLGQGPEFLTYFQNEAQLEKSRLLSDRFSAERPKGSFSTLEIQRTEQGDSAMYLCASTLGQQGETQYFGPGTRLLVL.